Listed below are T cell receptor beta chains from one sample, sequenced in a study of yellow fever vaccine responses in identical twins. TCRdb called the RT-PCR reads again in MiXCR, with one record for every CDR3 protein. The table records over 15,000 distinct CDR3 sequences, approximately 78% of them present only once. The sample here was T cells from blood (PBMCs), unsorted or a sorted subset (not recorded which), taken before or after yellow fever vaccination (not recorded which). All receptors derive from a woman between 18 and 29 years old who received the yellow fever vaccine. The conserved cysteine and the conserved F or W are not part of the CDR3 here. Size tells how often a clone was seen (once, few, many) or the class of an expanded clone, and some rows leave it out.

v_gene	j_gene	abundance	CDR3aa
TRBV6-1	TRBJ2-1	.	ASSLIRLAGNNEQF
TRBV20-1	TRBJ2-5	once	SAREEREAMQETQY
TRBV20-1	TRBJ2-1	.	SARLLAGASVPSEQF
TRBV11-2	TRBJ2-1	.	ASSPLGTSGVYNEQF
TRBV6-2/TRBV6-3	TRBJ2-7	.	ASSYARDGYEQY
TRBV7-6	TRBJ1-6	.	ASSLASSYNSPLH
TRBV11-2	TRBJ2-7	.	ASSFSLGGEQY
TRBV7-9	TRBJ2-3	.	ASSPGRGPDTQY
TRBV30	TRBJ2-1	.	AWTIGTSGTEQF
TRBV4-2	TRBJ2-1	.	ASSHDRGNEQF
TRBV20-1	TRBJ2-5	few	SAEAEETQY
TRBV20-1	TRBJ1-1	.	SVPNPGQVNTEAF
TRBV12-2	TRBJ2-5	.	ASRQVEREGHTETQY
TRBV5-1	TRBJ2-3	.	ASSLSSGRGTDTQY
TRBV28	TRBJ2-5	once	ASSLSALGAGGETQY
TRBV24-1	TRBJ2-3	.	ATRGTDTQY
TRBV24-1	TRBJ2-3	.	ATSDLNSGRDTQY
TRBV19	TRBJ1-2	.	ASSTKRTSMYGYT
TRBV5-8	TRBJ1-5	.	ASSLTGRDNQPQH
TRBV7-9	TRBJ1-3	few	ASSFETLRNTIY
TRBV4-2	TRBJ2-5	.	ASSQEGSPSGGQETQY
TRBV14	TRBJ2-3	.	ASSHLPSTDTQY
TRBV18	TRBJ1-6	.	ASSPQGADSPLH
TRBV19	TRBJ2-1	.	ASSYPSGSSYNEQF
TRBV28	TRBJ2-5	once	ASSLDIQETQY
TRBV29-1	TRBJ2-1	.	SARVGNEQF
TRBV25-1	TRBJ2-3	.	ASSEVVSADTQY
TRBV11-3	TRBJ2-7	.	ASTLRVSYEQY
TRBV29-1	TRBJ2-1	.	SVSSGQISYNEQF
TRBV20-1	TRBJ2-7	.	SARKSGSFDYEQY
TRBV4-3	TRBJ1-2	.	ASSPDRNYGYT
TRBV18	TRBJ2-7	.	ASSADRGSILDEQY
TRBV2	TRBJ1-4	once	ASSIWDRYNEKLF
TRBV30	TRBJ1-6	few	AGGRNSPLH
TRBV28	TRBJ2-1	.	ASSASGTYNEQF
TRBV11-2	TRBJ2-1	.	ASSSPGTLNEQF
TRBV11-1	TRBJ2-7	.	ASSSSPPGQGSYEQY
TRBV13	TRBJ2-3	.	ASADEGVSGTDTQY
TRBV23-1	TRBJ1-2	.	ASSLGTRNYGYT
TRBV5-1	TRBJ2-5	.	ASSLIRETQY
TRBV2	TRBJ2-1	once	ASSEGGDEQF
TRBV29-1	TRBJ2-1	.	SVRRSSYNEQF
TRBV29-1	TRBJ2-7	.	SVVADNSYEQY
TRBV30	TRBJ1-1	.	AWSVGMNTEAF
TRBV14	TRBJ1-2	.	ASSQQNYGYT
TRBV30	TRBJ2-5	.	AWSSLGGGQETQY
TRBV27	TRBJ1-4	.	ASSSPGSQGANEKLF
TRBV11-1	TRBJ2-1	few	ASSSTTSGRGSGNEQF
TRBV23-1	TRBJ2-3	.	ASSQRTLWDTQY
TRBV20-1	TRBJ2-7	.	SALRVNEQY